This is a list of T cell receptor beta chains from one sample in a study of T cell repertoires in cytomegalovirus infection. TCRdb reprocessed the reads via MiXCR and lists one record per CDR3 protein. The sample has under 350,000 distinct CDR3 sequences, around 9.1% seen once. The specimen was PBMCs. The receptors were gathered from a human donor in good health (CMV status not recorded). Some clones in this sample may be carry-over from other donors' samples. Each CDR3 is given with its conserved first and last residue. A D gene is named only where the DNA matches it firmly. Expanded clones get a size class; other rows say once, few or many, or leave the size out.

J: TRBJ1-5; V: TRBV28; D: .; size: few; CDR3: CASSAGKAGFQPQHF; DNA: TGTGCCAGCTCCGCGGGAAAGGCAGGGTTTCAGCCCCAGCATTTT
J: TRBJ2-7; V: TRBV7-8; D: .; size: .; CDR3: CASGPRGGAGSYEQYF; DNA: TGTGCCAGCGGCCCCCGAGGGGGGGCGGGGTCATACGAGCAGTACTTC
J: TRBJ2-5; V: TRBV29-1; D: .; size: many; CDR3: CSVEDQVKGTQYF; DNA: TGCAGCGTTGAAGACCAAGTAAAAGGGACCCAGTACTTC
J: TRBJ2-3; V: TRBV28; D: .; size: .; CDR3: CASRPASTDTQYF; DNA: TGTGCCAGCAGACCAGCTAGCACAGATACGCAGTATTTT
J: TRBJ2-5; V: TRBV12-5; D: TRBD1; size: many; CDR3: CASGLVSSDLLSGTGLGQETQYF; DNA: TGTGCTAGTGGTTTGGTATCGAGTGATCTTCTATCCGGGACAGGGCTGGGGCAAGAGACCCAGTACTTC
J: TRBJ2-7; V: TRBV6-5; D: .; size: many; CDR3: CASSSGPVEEQYF; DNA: TGTGCCAGCAGTTCGGGGCCGGTTGAAGAGCAGTACTTC
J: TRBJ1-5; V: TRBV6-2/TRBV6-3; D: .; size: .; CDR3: CASHWGTLGYQPQHF; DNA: TGTGCCAGTCATTGGGGGACCCTCGGATATCAGCCCCAGCATTTT
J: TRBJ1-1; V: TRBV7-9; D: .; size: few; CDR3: CASSHRQVLNTEAFF; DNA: TGTGCCAGCAGCCATCGACAGGTTTTGAACACTGAAGCTTTCTTT
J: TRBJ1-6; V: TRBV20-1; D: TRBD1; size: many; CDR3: CSARDPRQGSPLHF; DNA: TGCAGTGCTAGAGATCCAAGACAGGGTTCACCCCTCCACTTT
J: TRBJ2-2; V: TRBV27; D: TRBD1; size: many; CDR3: CASSLVGTATGELFF; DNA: TGTGCCAGCAGCCTGGTGGGGACAGCTACCGGGGAGCTGTTTTTT
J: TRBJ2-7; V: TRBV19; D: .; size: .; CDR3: CASSPQTGTLSEQYF; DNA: TGTGCCAGTAGTCCGCAGACAGGCACCCTCTCCGAGCAGTACTTC
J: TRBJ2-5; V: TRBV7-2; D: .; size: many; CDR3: CASSRQETQYF; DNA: TGTGCCAGCAGCCGCCAAGAGACCCAGTACTTC
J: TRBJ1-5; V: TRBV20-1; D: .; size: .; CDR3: CSARVPGASNQPQHF; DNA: TGCAGTGCTAGAGTTCCGGGGGCGAGCAATCAGCCCCAGCATTTT
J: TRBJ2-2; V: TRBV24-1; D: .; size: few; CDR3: CATSARHLTGTGELFF; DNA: TGTGCCACTTCCGCTAGACATCTAACGGGAACCGGGGAGCTGTTTTTT
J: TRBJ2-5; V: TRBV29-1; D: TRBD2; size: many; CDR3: CSGGKRGATQETQYF; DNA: TGCAGCGGCGGAAAGCGGGGGGCCACCCAAGAGACCCAGTACTTC
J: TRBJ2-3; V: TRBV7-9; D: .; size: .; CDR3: CASRPGTDTQYF; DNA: TGTGCCAGCAGACCTGGAACGGATACGCAGTATTTT
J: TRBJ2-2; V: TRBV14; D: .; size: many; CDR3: CASSQVRQFTGELFF; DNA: TGTGCCAGCAGCCAAGTGAGACAGTTCACCGGGGAGCTGTTTTTT
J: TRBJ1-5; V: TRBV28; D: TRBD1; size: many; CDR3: CASLGDRGNQPQHF; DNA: TGTGCCAGCCTCGGGGACAGGGGTAATCAGCCCCAGCATTTT
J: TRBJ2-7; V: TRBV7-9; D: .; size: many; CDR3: CASSSQQREQYF; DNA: TGTGCCAGCAGCTCTCAACAGCGTGAGCAGTACTTC
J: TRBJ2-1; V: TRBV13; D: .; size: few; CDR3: CASSLLEYNEQFF; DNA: TGTGCCAGCAGCTTACTAGAATACAATGAGCAGTTCTTC
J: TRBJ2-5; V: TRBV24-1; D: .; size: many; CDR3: CATSDPGQAQETQYF; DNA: TGTGCCACCAGTGACCCGGGACAAGCACAAGAGACCCAGTACTTC
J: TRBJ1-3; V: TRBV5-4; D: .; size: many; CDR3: CASSLVGDTSSGNTIYF; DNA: TGTGCCAGCAGCTTGGTGGGGGACACAAGCTCTGGAAACACCATATATTTT
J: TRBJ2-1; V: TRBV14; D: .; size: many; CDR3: CASSQGRNEQFF; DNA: TGTGCCAGCAGCCAAGGACGAAATGAGCAGTTCTTC
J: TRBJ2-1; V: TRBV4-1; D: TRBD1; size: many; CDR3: CASSQALGQGINEQFF; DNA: TGCGCCAGCAGCCAAGCGTTGGGACAGGGGATTAATGAGCAGTTCTTC
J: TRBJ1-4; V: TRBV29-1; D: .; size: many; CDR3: CSVEESRGRTNEKLFF; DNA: TGCAGCGTTGAAGAGTCCAGGGGCCGGACTAATGAAAAACTGTTTTTT